The 6 T cell receptor beta chains below were found in one sample sequenced in a study of blood T cell repertoires in COVID-19. Repertoires were generated with immunoSEQ multiplex PCR, while TCRdb's copy carries only in-frame clones and drops some. The repertoire holds approximately 99,000 clones, with about 80% as singletons. Sequencing used peripheral blood. These receptors were taken from a woman in her sixties or seventies with acute or convalescent COVID-19.

CDR3 sequence: CATPLLASGNTIYF. DNA for the CDR3: TGTGCCACTCCCCTGTTAGCTTCTGGAAACACCATATATTTT. The gene calls are TRBV5-8 and TRBJ1-3; no reliable D call. Germline V gene data show CDR1 as SGHTS and CDR2 as YDEGEE. The CDR3 extends over 14 amino acids. Trimming shortened V by 9 bases and J by 1 base, and 14 bases separated the two germline ends.

The chain carries TRBV3-1 (or the pseudogene TRBV3-2) and TRBJ2-7, with TRBD1 matching 8 bases. Trimming cost V 5 bases and J 2 bases; bases outside gene matches: 8. Germline loops: CDR1 LGHDT, CDR2 YNNKEL (reference sequence). The CDR3 spans 15 residues. The CDR3 coding sequence is TGTGCCAGCAGCACCCACGGGACAGGTACCTACGAGCAGTACTTC. Translating gives CASSTHGTGTYEQYF.

J is TRBJ1-1 and V is TRBV7-2, with a tentative D call TRBD1 (6 bases). V dropped 5 bases and J dropped 7 bases, with 17 bases sitting between them. Germline-derived CDR1 and CDR2 are SGHTA and FQGNSA. This CDR3 comprises 14 residues. The CDR3: CASSTVRGAVEAFF. In DNA form, the CDR3 reads TGTGCCAGCAGCACCGTACGGGGGGCGGTTGAAGCTTTCTTT. Complete variable domain (other parts from reference TRBV7-2 and TRBJ1-1): GAGVSQSPSNKVTEKGKDVELRCDPISGHTALYWYRQSLGQGLEFLIYFQGNSAPDKSGLPSDRFSAERTGGSVSTLTIQRTQQEDSAVYLCASSTVRGAVEAFFGQGTRLTVV.

The chain is built from TRBV7-9 and TRBJ1-1; D remains ambiguous. CDR3 length: 13 amino acids. V was cut by 7 bases and J by 0 bases, with 9 bases left in between. Germline values: CDR1 SEHNR, CDR2 FQNEAQ (reference sequence). CDR3 residues: CASNSGLNTEAFF. The CDR3 nucleotides read TGTGCCAGCAACTCGGGTCTGAACACTGAAGCTTTCTTT.

The V call is TRBV6-2 or TRBV6-3, the J call TRBJ1-2; D gene uncertain. The CDR3 totals 18 residues. V was clipped by 0 bases and J by 0 bases, with 17 bases between them. CDR1 and CDR2 from the germline V gene are MNHEY and SVGEGT. The CDR3 spells CASSYSLVTRGANYGYTF. Written as DNA, the CDR3 is TGTGCCAGCAGTTACTCCCTGGTCACTCGCGGGGCTAACTATGGCTACACCTTC.

The chain couples TRBV5-8 to TRBJ1-2; possible D gene TRBD1, 5 bases. The CDR3 is 14 residues long. Germline-derived CDR1 and CDR2 are SGHTS and YDEGEE. With 2 bases removed from V and 8 bases from J, the gap between germline ends came to 16 bases. The CDR3 loop reads CASSLSGGKIGYTF. In DNA, the CDR3 is TGTGCCAGCAGCTTATCCGGGGGGAAAATAGGCTACACCTTC.